Listed below are T cell receptor beta chains from one sample, sequenced in a study of blood T cells in healthy people across ages. TCRdb analysed the 5' RACE reads with MiXCR anew, one entry per CDR3 protein. The repertoire includes around 990,000 distinct CDR3 sequences, around two fifths of them detected once, and 10% to 15% sits in the top ten. The specimen sequenced was blood. These receptors came from a man between 18 and 29 years old in good health. Each CDR3 is given with its conserved first and last residue. The order of the fields is J gene, D gene, V gene, clone size, CDR3 DNA, CDR3 protein. The D gene is left open where the match is weak. Only some rows state a clone size, as once, few, many or a class for expanded clones.

TRBJ1-5	-	TRBV20-1	once	TGCAGTGCTGGAGGGGGTAGTAGTCAGCCCCAGCATTTT	CSAGGGSSQPQHF
TRBJ1-4	-	TRBV9	-	TGTGCCAGCAGCATTACTTCCGGGACAAGCTTCGGGGAACTGTTTTTT	CASSITSGTSFGELFF
TRBJ2-5	TRBD1	TRBV14	-	TGTGCCAGCAGCTCGACGGGACAGGGGATCTACAATGAGCAGTACTTC	CASSSTGQGIYNEQYF
TRBJ2-7	-	TRBV14	few	TGTGCCAGCAGCCAATCGATATACAATGAGCAGTACTTC	CASSQSIYNEQYF
TRBJ1-6	TRBD1	TRBV20-1	few	TGCAGTGCTAGAGATGGGGCGCCAGGGGGGGGCAATTCACCCCTCCACTTT	CSARDGAPGGGNSPLHF
TRBJ2-6	-	TRBV6-2/TRBV6-3	few	TGTGCCAGCAGTTACCTTTACTCTGGGGCCAACGTCCTGACTTTC	CASSYLYSGANVLTF
TRBJ2-1	-	TRBV7-2	few	TGTGCCAGCAGCCCCCCCAGCCCTTACAATGAGCAGTTCTTC	CASSPPSPYNEQFF
TRBJ2-7	-	TRBV6-2/TRBV6-3	once	TGTGCCAGCAGTCCATTAAGCAGGGAATCCTACGAGCAGTACTTC	CASSPLSRESYEQYF
TRBJ1-2	-	TRBV7-8	-	TGTGCCAGCAGCTTAGATGGCCAAGCAGACTATGGCTACACCTTC	CASSLDGQADYGYTF
TRBJ2-5	TRBD2	TRBV20-1	few	TGCAGTGCTAGGGAAGCGGGGGTGGAGACCCAGTACTTC	CSAREAGVETQYF